This passage covers 11 T cell receptor beta chains from one sample sequenced in a study of Ad26.COV2.S vaccination and SARS-CoV-2 variants. Repertoires were generated with immunoSEQ multiplex PCR, while TCRdb's copy carries only in-frame clones and drops some. The repertoire holds a few hundred thousand clones, with about 80% as singletons. As to treatment: some 20 received Ad26.COV2.S at low or high dose, single or two shots; five or six received placebo; per-sample allocation not given. The samples were gathered on day 63 after the first injection of vaccine or placebo. The input for sequencing was peripheral blood, taken in a trial of Ad26.COV2.S vaccine versus placebo. These TCRs come from a person between 18 and 65 years old who received the Ad26.COV2.S COVID-19 vaccine or a placebo.

This clone was counted once. The genes are TRBV12-3 or TRBV12-4 and TRBJ2-3; D is possibly TRBD1 (6 bases). The V gene lost 7 bases and the J gene lost 3 bases, with 11 bases spanning the gap. The CDR3 is made up of 13 amino acids. DNA for the CDR3: TGTGCCAGCATACCCAGGGGAACAGATACGCAGTATTTT. Its protein is CASIPRGTDTQYF.

This clone was seen a few times. This chain joins TRBV12-5 and TRBJ1-3; the D is unclear. There are 14 residues in the CDR3. Trimming pared 3 bases from V and 0 bases from J, leaving 6 bases between. Germline values: CDR1 LGHNT, CDR2 FRNRAP. CDR3 sequence: CASGFRSSGNTIYF. The CDR3 DNA reads TGTGCTAGTGGTTTTAGGAGCTCTGGAAACACCATATATTTT. Together with reference TRBV12-5 and TRBJ1-3, the CDR3 gives the full variable domain: DARVTQTPRHKVTEMGQEVTMRCQPILGHNTVFWYRQTMMQGLELLAYFRNRAPLDDSGMPKDRFSAEMPDATLATLKIQPSEPRDSAVYFCASGFRSSGNTIYFGEGSWLTVV.

The gene calls are TRBV19 and TRBJ1-2; D call uncertain. CDR1 and CDR2 from the germline V gene are LNHDA and SQIVND (reference sequence). This CDR3 is 14 amino acids long. The V and J ends lost 4 bases and 6 bases respectively, with 15 bases between them. Here the CDR3 reads CASSTGSVVDGYTF. CDR3 DNA sequence: TGTGCCAGTAGTACAGGTTCAGTGGTTGATGGCTACACCTTC.

This chain uses TRBV4-1 with TRBJ1-5, with 12 bases identical to TRBD1. Germline lookup yields CDR1 MGHRA and CDR2 YSYEKL. Trimming took 1 base from V and 2 from J; bases not matched to a gene: 3. The CDR3 has 17 residues. CDR3 residues: CASSQAGTGGRNQPQHF. CDR3 sequence (DNA): TGCGCCAGCAGCCAAGCCGGGACAGGGGGCCGCAATCAGCCCCAGCATTTT.

The rearrangement uses TRBV7-9 and TRBJ1-3; weak D call: TRBD1 (6 bases). The CDR3 is made up of 15 amino acids. The ends were cut back, 3 bases at V and 3 bases at J, with 12 bases in the middle. The germline V gene has CDR1 SEHNR and CDR2 FQNEAQ (reference sequence). In DNA, the CDR3 is TGTGCCAGCAGCTTCGGGACACTCTATGGAAACACCATATATTTT. It translates to CASSFGTLYGNTIYF.

This clone was found once. V is TRBV5-6 and J is TRBJ1-4; no clear D. The V end lost 0 bases, the J end lost 8 bases, and 8 bases lay between the germline ends. The CDR3 loop spans 13 amino acids. Germline V CDR1 and CDR2: SGHDT, YYEEEE. CDR3 DNA: TGTGCCAGCAGCTTGGTCGTCCGAGAAAAACTGTTTTTT. Translating it yields CASSLVVREKLFF.

The rearrangement uses TRBV6-1 and TRBJ2-3; D unresolved. The CDR3 extends over 15 amino acids. Germline lookup yields CDR1 MNHNS and CDR2 SASEGT. V was cut by 1 base and J by 0 bases, with 8 bases left in between. DNA of the CDR3: TGTGCCAGCAGTGAAGTGGGATACAGCACAGATACGCAGTATTTT. Translated, it gives CASSEVGYSTDTQYF.

The genes are TRBV5-1 and TRBJ2-5; no clear D gene. The CDR3 runs to 10 residues. Trimming removed 7 bases from V and 4 bases from J, with 5 bases in between. CDR1 is SGHRS and CDR2 is YFSETQ in the germline V gene. In DNA, the CDR3 is TGCGCCAGCTCGGGAGAGACCCAGTACTTC. This codes for CASSGETQYF.

The genes are TRBV7-2 and TRBJ1-2, with D possibly being TRBD1 (6 bases). CDR3 length: 15 amino acids. The ends were cut back, 2 bases at V and 7 bases at J, with 17 bases in the middle. Germline V gene lookup returns CDR1 SGHTA and CDR2 FQGNSA. The CDR3 DNA is TGTGCCAGCAGCTTATACCAGGGGCTAGGAGGTGGCTACACCTTC. It yields the protein CASSLYQGLGGGYTF.

In its sample, this clone was seen once. The CDR3 nucleotides read TGCGCCAGCAGCCAAGCGACAACCCCCCGGGGGGAAAAACTGTTTTTT. Its protein product is CASSQATTPRGEKLFF. The chain employs TRBV4-1 and TRBJ1-4; D might be TRBD1 (5 bases). The V gene lost 1 base and the J gene lost 8 bases, with 17 bases spanning the gap. Germline V lookup: CDR1 MGHRA, CDR2 YSYEKL. The CDR3 runs to 16 residues.

This clone was counted only a few times. The V call is TRBV6-4, the J call TRBJ2-1, with TRBD2 matching 12 bases. The CDR3 loop spans 14 amino acids. Germline-derived CDR1 and CDR2 are MRHNA and SNTAGT. With 3 bases clipped from V and 6 bases from J, the junction kept 0 bases outside the gene matches. The CDR3 coding sequence is TGTGCCAGCAGTGAGACTAGCGGGGGCAATGAGCAGTTCTTC. This encodes CASSETSGGNEQFF.